Each of the 23 T cell receptor beta chains below was sequenced from the same sample in a study of cytomegalovirus exposure and HLA in healthy donors. 13 Jbeta primers and 60 Vbeta primers were used for the PCR. This table comes from immunoSEQ multiplex PCR, and its TCRdb copy is limited to in-frame clones, with some not included. The sample has 250,000 to 350,000 clones; roughly 89% are singletons. The sequencing sample was made of PBMCs. These receptors all stem from a man aged 40-49 years in good health and CMV-seropositive.

The rearrangement joins TRBV7-3 to TRBJ2-1; tentative D call: TRBD1 (5 bases). The ends were cut back, 5 bases at V and 10 bases at J, with 15 bases in the middle. Germline CDR1 and CDR2: SGHTA and FQGTGA. The CDR3 runs 13 residues. CDR3: CASSQDPSGEQFF. The CDR3 DNA is TGTGCCAGCAGCCAAGACCCCTCAGGGGAGCAGTTCTTC.

The V call is TRBV28, the J call TRBJ1-1; a possible D gene is TRBD1 (6 bases). The CDR3 totals 13 residues. Between the trimmed V and J ends, which lost 6 bases and 0 bases, there was a span of 8 bases. From germline, CDR1 is MDHEN and CDR2 SYDVKM. The CDR3 region is CASRGHLNTEAFF. The CDR3 DNA reads TGTGCCAGCAGGGGACATTTGAACACTGAAGCTTTCTTT.

This clone was detected once. The V gene is TRBV6-5, the J gene TRBJ2-1; D is unclear. Deletions cut 3 bases from V and 0 bases from J, with 9 bases between. The CDR3 has 15 residues. CDR1 and CDR2 (germline): MNHEY, SVGAGI. CDR3 coding DNA: TGTGCCAGCAGTTATCGCCTAAGCTCCTACAATGAGCAGTTCTTC. This sequence encodes CASSYRLSSYNEQFF.

The genes are TRBV29-1 and TRBJ2-5; 16 bases align to TRBD2. The CDR3 is 16 residues long. Germline V gene sequence: CDR1 SQVTM, CDR2 ANQGSEA. V gave up 7 bases and J gave up 5 bases; unmatched junction bases: 10. The CDR3 DNA follows: TGCAGCGCCGGGGGACTAGCGGGAGGGCCGTGGGAGACCCAGTACTTC. As protein: CSAGGLAGGPWETQYF.

CDR3 DNA: TGTGCCAGCAGCTTAGCAGCTTATCAGCCCCAGCATTTT. It codes for CASSLAAYQPQHF. The chain recombines TRBV7-8 with TRBJ1-5; no firm D call. The CDR3 loop spans 13 amino acids. Germline CDR1 and CDR2: SGHVS and FQNEAQ. V lost 0 bases and J 5 bases, leaving 5 bases between the germline ends.

The chain couples TRBV19 to TRBJ1-5, with D hard to call. Trimming removed 0 bases from V and 0 bases from J, with 18 bases in between. Germline CDR1 and CDR2: LNHDA and SQIVND (reference sequence). This CDR3 comprises 19 residues. As DNA, the CDR3 is TGTGCCAGTAGTATAGATAAATACGGAGTAACCATTAGCAATCAGCCCCAGCATTTT. Amino acid sequence: CASSIDKYGVTISNQPQHF.

This clone was seen once. V gene TRBV28 combines with J gene TRBJ2-3; 14 bases match TRBD2. Germline loops: CDR1 MDHEN, CDR2 SYDVKM. Losses at the gene ends were 3 bases for V and 4 bases for J; bases not matched to a gene: 15. The CDR3 sequence is 20 residues long. The CDR3 reads CASSFRGLGTSGSPPDTQYF. In DNA form, the CDR3 reads TGTGCCAGCAGTTTCCGGGGTCTCGGGACTAGCGGGAGCCCCCCAGATACGCAGTATTTT.

The chain links TRBV15 to TRBJ2-1; 13 nucleotides match TRBD2. Germline V gene lookup returns CDR1 LNHNV and CDR2 YYDKDF (reference sequence). The V segment lost 0 bases and the J segment 7 bases; nucleotides outside the gene matches: 9. This CDR3 region has 18 residues. Here the CDR3 DNA reads TGTGCCACCAGCAGAGATATTGGACTAGCGGGAGTGCTGAATGAGCAGTTCTTC. Protein: CATSRDIGLAGVLNEQFF.

This clone was recorded once. Germline is not matched at one junction end, which may reflect a read error. The chain combines TRBV7-9 with TRBJ1-4; perhaps TRBD1 as D (5 bases). CDR3 length equals 17 residues. Germline V gene lookup returns CDR1 SEHNR and CDR2 FQNEAQ (reference sequence). The CDR3 nucleotides read TGTTCCAGCAGCTTAGCCTCGGTGGGGCATCCTAATGAAAAACTGTTTTTT. This translates into CSSSLASVGHPNEKLFF.

This clone was detected only once. The chain recombines TRBV18 with TRBJ2-4, with 7 bases aligning to TRBD2. CDR1 KGHSH and CDR2 LQKENI come from the germline V gene. V lost 2 bases and J lost 3; bases outside the gene matches: 7. The CDR3 consists of 16 residues. The CDR3: CASSPVAGVVKNIQYF. The CDR3 nucleotides are TGTGCCAGCTCACCAGTTGCGGGAGTGGTCAAAAACATTCAGTACTTC.

V is TRBV5-1 and J is TRBJ1-1; 8 bases match TRBD1. CDR3 length: 14 amino acids. V shed 3 bases and J 0 bases; nucleotides not matched to a gene: 1. Looked up from germline, CDR1 is SGHRS and CDR2 is YFSETQ. The CDR3 region is CASSYRGMNTEAFF. The CDR3 DNA is TGCGCCAGCAGCTACAGGGGGATGAACACTGAAGCTTTCTTT.

V gene TRBV5-1 combines with J gene TRBJ2-7; 9 positions match TRBD2. The ends lost 0 bases at V and 7 bases at J; junction bases unmatched: 5. Germline V gives CDR1 SGHRS, CDR2 YFSETQ. This CDR3 spans 14 amino acids. The CDR3 DNA follows: TGCGCCAGCAGCTTGGTACTAGCGGGCCTGGAGCAGTACTTC. Protein: CASSLVLAGLEQYF.

The chain couples TRBV6-6 to TRBJ2-1; D perhaps matches TRBD2 (6 bases). CDR1 and CDR2 (germline): MNHNY, SVGAGI (reference sequence). With 4 bases removed from V and 6 bases from J, the gap between germline ends came to 16 bases. There are 15 residues in the CDR3. The CDR3 here is CASSLSRGGVNEQFF. The CDR3 DNA sequence: TGTGCCAGCAGTTTATCGAGGGGAGGAGTCAATGAGCAGTTCTTC.

The CDR3 loop is CASSQAKIRTGAYNEQFF. In DNA, the CDR3 is TGCGCCAGCAGCCAAGCCAAGATCCGGACAGGGGCTTACAATGAGCAGTTCTTC. The chain has TRBV4-3 and TRBJ2-1, with TRBD1 identical over 9 bases. Germline trimming cut 1 base from V and 4 bases from J; bases unmatched to any gene: 11. Germline V gene data show CDR1 as LGHNA and CDR2 as YSLEER. The CDR3 extends over 18 amino acids.

The genes are TRBV5-1 and TRBJ2-5, with 12 bases identical to TRBD2. The CDR3 has 16 residues. From germline, CDR1 is SGHRS and CDR2 YFSETQ. V shed 4 bases, J shed 5 bases, and the junction held 9 bases outside the gene matches. CDR3 in DNA: TGCGCCAGCAGCATGACTAGCGGGAGATCTTTGGAGACCCAGTACTTC. Protein sequence: CASSMTSGRSLETQYF.

The chain joins TRBV10-1 to TRBJ1-1, with TRBD1 matching 8 bases. The CDR3 sequence is 16 residues long. Trimming cost V 0 bases and J 5 bases; bases outside gene matches: 8. The germline CDR1 and CDR2 sequences are WNHNN and SYGVQD (reference sequence). The CDR3 coding sequence is TGCGCCAGCAGTGAGTCTACAGGGGGTAGAAGGACTGAAGCTTTCTTT. Encoded protein: CASSESTGGRRTEAFF.

This clone has just one count. The CDR3 is CASSGTSKRDTQYF. The CDR3 DNA reads TGTGCCAGCAGTGGGACTAGCAAACGTGATACGCAGTATTTT. The J gene is TRBJ2-3, the V gene TRBV6-1; 8 bases are shared with TRBD2. Germline V lookup: CDR1 MNHNS, CDR2 SASEGT. V lost 4 bases, J lost 6 bases, and 6 bases stayed unmatched. There are 14 residues in the CDR3.

The chain employs TRBV7-9 and TRBJ2-4; 7 bases line up with TRBD1. Germline V gives CDR1 SEHNR, CDR2 FQNEAQ (reference sequence). This CDR3 is built from 14 residues. V dropped 4 bases and J dropped 8; count of bases not matched to a gene: 8. CDR3 amino acids: CASSYEGAMDIQYF. CDR3 coding DNA: TGTGCCAGCAGCTACGAGGGGGCGATGGACATTCAGTACTTC.

The CDR3 DNA sequence: TGTGCCAGCAGTGAAGTTTGGCAGGCCGCCTACGAGCAGTACTTC. This translates into CASSEVWQAAYEQYF. The chain links TRBV2 to TRBJ2-7; D gene uncertain. This CDR3 comprises 15 residues. The germline gives CDR1 SNHLY, CDR2 FYNNEI. V lost 1 base to trimming and J lost 2 bases, with 12 bases between them.

The chain couples TRBV18 to TRBJ2-2; D remains ambiguous. Trimming pared 2 bases from V and 4 bases from J, leaving 5 bases between. CDR3 length: 13 amino acids. CDR1 is KGHSH, CDR2 LQKENI, per germline. In DNA form, the CDR3 reads TGTGCCAGCTCACCAGTCTTCACCGGGGAGCTGTTTTTT. This codes for CASSPVFTGELFF. Combining the CDR3 with reference TRBV18 and TRBJ2-2 gives the whole variable domain NAGVMQNPRHLVRRRGQEARLRCSPMKGHSHVYWYRQLPEEGLKFMVYLQKENIIDESGMPKERFSAEFPKEGPSILRIQQVVRGDSAAYFCASSPVFTGELFFGEGSRLTVL.

This clone has a single count. CDR3 region: CASSPGFQETQYF. In DNA form, the CDR3 reads TGTGCCAGCAGCCCCGGGTTCCAGGAGACCCAGTACTTC. This chain uses TRBV28 with TRBJ2-5; unclear D gene. Germline V gene data show CDR1 as MDHEN and CDR2 as SYDVKM. Trimming removed 6 bases from V and 5 bases from J, with 13 bases in between. There are 13 residues in the CDR3.

V gene TRBV2 combines with J gene TRBJ2-3; the match to TRBD2 covers 12 bases. V shed 9 bases and J 6 bases; nucleotides not matched to a gene: 7. Germline V gives CDR1 SNHLY, CDR2 FYNNEI. CDR3 length equals 14 residues. The CDR3 here is CARGGLAGEDTQYF. DNA for the CDR3: TGTGCCAGAGGGGGACTAGCGGGCGAGGATACGCAGTATTTT.

The chain uses TRBV7-3 and TRBJ2-1; 10 bases are shared with TRBD2. V was clipped by 4 bases and J by 9 bases; unmatched bases: 15. The CDR3 sequence is 17 residues long. Germline values: CDR1 SGHTA, CDR2 FQGTGA. CDR3 coding DNA: TGTGCCAGCAGCTCGCGGGGAGGAGCGGGAGGGCCACGTGAGCAGTTCTTC. Translation gives CASSSRGGAGGPREQFF.